The rows below give T cell receptor beta chains drawn from one sample of a study of molecular identifiers for immune sequencing clone quantification. MiXCR, applied by TCRdb to the PCR reads, yields one record per CDR3 protein. The sample carries tens of thousands of distinct CDR3 sequences, approximately 18% recorded once. Sequenced sample: naive CD8+ T cells from blood, with Jurkat cell RNA spiked in. These receptors were taken from a human donor in good health. Some libraries in this study had Jurkat cell RNA spiked in. Each CDR3 is given with its conserved first and last residue.

V	length	CDR3
TRBV12-3/TRBV12-4	15	CASSTGFLGSYEQYF
TRBV23-1	18	CASSHDEAGRATRDEQFF
TRBV4-1	16	CASSQVTSGGRYEQYF
TRBV6-6	14	CATTTGGKSNTQYF
TRBV19	15	CASSILEGSNQPQHF
TRBV14	19	CASSQEGTSPLGNTGELFF
TRBV7-9	13	CASSLSASGELFF
TRBV19	17	CASERKRTGSGANVLTF
TRBV30	13	CAIRGGTVYEQYF
TRBV7-2	12	CASSPMGNEQYF
TRBV27	15	CASSFGRGLNQPQHF
TRBV4-3	19	CASSQDRLASRKRTDTQYF
TRBV24-1	17	CATSDPASGRSYNEQFF
TRBV10-3	16	CAISNALGEEGEKLFF
TRBV12-5	13	CASGVFGAYEQYF
TRBV19	17	CATSPGTGRSWNYGYTF
TRBV20-1	14	CSARDEQGEDEQYF
TRBV6-5	17	CASSPMTSGANTGELFF
TRBV20-1	14	CSAPLLGSYNEQFF